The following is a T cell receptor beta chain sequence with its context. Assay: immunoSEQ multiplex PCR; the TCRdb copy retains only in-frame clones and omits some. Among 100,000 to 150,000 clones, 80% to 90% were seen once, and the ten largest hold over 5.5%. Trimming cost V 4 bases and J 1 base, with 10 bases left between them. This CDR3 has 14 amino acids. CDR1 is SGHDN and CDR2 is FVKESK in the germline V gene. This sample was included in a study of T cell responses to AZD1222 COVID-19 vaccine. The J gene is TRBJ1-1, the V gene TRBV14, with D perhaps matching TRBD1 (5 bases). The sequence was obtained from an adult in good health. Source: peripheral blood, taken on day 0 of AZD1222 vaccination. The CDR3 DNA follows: TGTGCCAGCAGCCCAGGGTGGGGGAACACTGAAGCTTTCTTT. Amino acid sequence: CASSPGWGNTEAFF.